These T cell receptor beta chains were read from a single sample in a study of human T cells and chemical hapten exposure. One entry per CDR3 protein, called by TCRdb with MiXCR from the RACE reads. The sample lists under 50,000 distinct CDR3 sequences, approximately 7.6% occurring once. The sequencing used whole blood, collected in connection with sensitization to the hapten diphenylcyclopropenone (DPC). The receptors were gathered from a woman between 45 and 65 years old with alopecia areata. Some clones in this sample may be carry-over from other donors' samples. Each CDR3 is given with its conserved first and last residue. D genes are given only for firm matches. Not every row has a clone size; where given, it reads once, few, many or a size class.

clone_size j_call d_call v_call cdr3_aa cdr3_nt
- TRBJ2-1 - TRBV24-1 CATSDPINLGNEQFF TGTGCCACCAGTGATCCAATAAATCTGGGAAATGAGCAGTTCTTC
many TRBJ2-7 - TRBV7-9 CASSPDGSVEQYF TGTGCCAGCAGCCCGGACGGGTCTGTTGAGCAGTACTTC
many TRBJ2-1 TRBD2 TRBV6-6 CASRIGVLGGSRSYNEQFF TGTGCCAGCCGGATCGGGGTCCTGGGCGGGAGTAGGTCCTACAATGAGCAGTTCTTC
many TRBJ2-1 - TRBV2 CASGSSSYNEQFF TGTGCCAGCGGTAGTTCCTCCTACAATGAGCAGTTCTTC
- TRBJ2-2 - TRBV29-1 CSVELAGNTGELFF TGCAGCGTTGAGCTGGCAGGGAACACCGGGGAGCTGTTTTTT
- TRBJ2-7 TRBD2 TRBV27 CASSPRTSGRVSVYEQYF TGTGCCAGCAGCCCTCGGACTAGCGGGAGGGTTTCCGTATACGAGCAGTACTTC
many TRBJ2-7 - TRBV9 CASSANSPEAEQYF TGTGCCAGCAGCGCAAATTCACCCGAGGCCGAGCAGTACTTC
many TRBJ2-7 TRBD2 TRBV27 CASSSGLAGGLSEQYF TGTGCCAGCAGTTCGGGACTAGCGGGAGGTCTCTCCGAGCAGTACTTC
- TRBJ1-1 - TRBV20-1 CSAREPGVTEAFF TGCAGTGCTAGAGAACCAGGGGTGACTGAAGCTTTCTTT
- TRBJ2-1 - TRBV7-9 CASSLDPSRYNEQFF TGTGCCAGCAGCTTAGATCCTAGTCGCTACAATGAGCAGTTCTTC
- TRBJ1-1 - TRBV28 CALGQPNTEAFF TGTGCCTTAGGACAGCCGAACACTGAAGCTTTCTTT
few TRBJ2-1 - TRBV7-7 CASSSGTRGVGNEQFF TGTGCTAGCAGCTCGGGGACCCGGGGCGTTGGCAATGAGCAGTTCTTC
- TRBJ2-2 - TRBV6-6 CASSYSAGELFF TGTGCCAGCAGTTACTCAGCGGGGGAGCTGTTTTTT
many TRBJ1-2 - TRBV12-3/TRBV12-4 CASSLSRLGYTF TGTGCCAGCAGTTTATCCAGGTTGGGCTACACCTTC
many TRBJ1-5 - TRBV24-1 CATSVDTSNQPQHF TGTGCCACCAGTGTGGACACCAGCAATCAGCCCCAGCATTTT
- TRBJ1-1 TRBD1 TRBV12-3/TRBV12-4 CARPGQGSEAFF TGTGCCAGGCCGGGACAGGGGTCTGAAGCTTTCTTT
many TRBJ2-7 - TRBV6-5 CASSYSLDGRPDF TGTGCCAGCAGTTACTCTCTCGACGGCAGGCCGGACTTC
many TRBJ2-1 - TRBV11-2 CASALTGRGEQFF TGTGCCAGCGCCTTGACAGGGAGGGGGGAGCAGTTCTTC
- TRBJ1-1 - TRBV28 CASSQGVGTEAFF TGTGCCAGCAGCCAGGGCGTCGGCACTGAAGCTTTCTTT
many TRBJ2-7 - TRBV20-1 CSAQPGRASLHEQYF TGCAGTGCCCAGCCGGGACGAGCCTCTCTCCACGAGCAGTACTTC
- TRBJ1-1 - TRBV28 CASSRGLKREAFF TGTGCCAGCAGTCGGGGTCTAAAGCGTGAAGCTTTCTTT
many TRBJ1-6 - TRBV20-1 CSARPLQGPSSPLHF TGCAGTGCTAGACCTCTTCAGGGCCCATCTTCACCCCTCCACTTT
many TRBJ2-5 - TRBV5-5 CASSPHGETQYF TGTGCCAGCAGCCCCCACGGAGAGACCCAGTACTTC
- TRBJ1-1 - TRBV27 CASSNTGRTEAFF TGTGCCAGCAGCAATACAGGGAGGACTGAAGCTTTCTTT
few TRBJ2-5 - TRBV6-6 CASSYSSVETQYF TGTGCCAGCAGTTACTCTTCCGTAGAGACCCAGTACTTC
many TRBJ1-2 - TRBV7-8 CASSSLDTGYTF TGTGCCAGCAGCTCGTTAGATACGGGCTACACCTTC
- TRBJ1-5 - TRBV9 CASSGGYSNQPQHF TGTGCCAGCAGCGGGGGATATAGCAATCAGCCCCAGCATTTT
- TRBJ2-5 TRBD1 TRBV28 CASRGQFETQYF TGTGCCAGCAGGGGACAGTTCGAGACCCAGTACTTC
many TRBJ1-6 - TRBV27 CASSFRGGNSPLHF TGTGCCAGCAGTTTCAGGGGAGGAAATTCACCCCTCCACTTT
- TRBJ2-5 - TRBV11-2 CASSLAGETQYF TGTGCCAGCAGCTTAGCAGGAGAGACCCAGTACTTC
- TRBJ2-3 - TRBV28 CASRLDGAATDTQYF TGTGCCAGCAGACTGGACGGAGCGGCCACAGATACGCAGTATTTT
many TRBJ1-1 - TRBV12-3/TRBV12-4 CASSLGRGDTEAFF TGTGCCAGCAGTTTGGGCCGAGGGGACACTGAAGCTTTCTTT
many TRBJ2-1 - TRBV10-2 CASSGTWGYYNEQFF TGCGCCAGCAGTGGGACATGGGGGTACTACAATGAGCAGTTCTTC
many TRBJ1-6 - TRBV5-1 CASSLVVSGGSPLHF TGCGCCAGCAGCTTGGTCGTAAGTGGGGGATCACCCCTCCACTTT
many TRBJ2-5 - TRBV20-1 CSASIPLASRGETQYF TGCAGTGCTAGCATACCCCTCGCCTCGAGGGGAGAGACCCAGTACTTC
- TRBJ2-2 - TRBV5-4 CASSPRRGRNTGELFF TGTGCCAGCAGCCCTCGGCGCGGGCGGAACACCGGGGAGCTGTTTTTT
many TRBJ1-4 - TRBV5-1 CASSSMVNEKLFF TGCGCCAGCAGCTCCATGGTTAATGAAAAACTGTTTTTT
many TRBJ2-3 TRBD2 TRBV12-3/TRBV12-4 CASSPRGLAGADTQYF TGTGCCAGCAGTCCAAGGGGTCTAGCGGGAGCAGATACGCAGTATTTT
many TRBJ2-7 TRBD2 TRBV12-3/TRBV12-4 CASSFKAGGPYEQYF TGTGCCAGCAGTTTCAAAGCGGGAGGCCCCTACGAGCAGTACTTC
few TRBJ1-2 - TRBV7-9 CASSPTGSSEGYTF TGTGCCAGCAGCCCCACTGGCAGTAGTGAAGGCTACACCTTC
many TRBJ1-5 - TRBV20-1 CSAREMPGSNQPQHF TGCAGTGCTAGAGAGATGCCCGGGAGCAATCAGCCCCAGCATTTT
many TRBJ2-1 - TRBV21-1 CASSKTGLAFSYNEQFF TGTGCCAGCAGCAAGACAGGGCTAGCGTTCTCCTACAATGAGCAGTTCTTC
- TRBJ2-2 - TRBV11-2 CASSLGLLNTGELFF TGTGCCAGCAGCTTAGGACTTCTTAACACCGGGGAGCTGTTTTTT
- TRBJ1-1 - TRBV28 CASSLADRMNTEAFF TGTGCCAGCAGTCTTGCCGACAGGATGAACACTGAAGCTTTCTTT
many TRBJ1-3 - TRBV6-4 CASGQRQNGNTIYF TGTGCCAGCGGTCAGAGACAAAATGGAAACACCATATATTTT
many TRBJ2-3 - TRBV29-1 CSGKFSDTQYF TGCAGCGGAAAGTTTTCGGATACGCAGTATTTT
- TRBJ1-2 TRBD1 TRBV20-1 CSARVRTGAATNYGYTF TGCAGTGCTAGAGTTCGGACAGGGGCCGCTACTAACTATGGCTACACCTTC
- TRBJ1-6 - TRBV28 CASTAGMIYNSPLHF TGTGCCAGCACGGCAGGAATGATTTATAATTCACCCCTCCACTTT
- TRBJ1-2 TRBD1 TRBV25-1 CASTTGQGARGYTF TGTGCCAGCACCACGGGACAGGGGGCGCGGGGCTACACCTTC
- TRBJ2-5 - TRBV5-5 CASSPMGRGQETQYF TGTGCCAGCAGCCCGATGGGGAGGGGGCAAGAGACCCAGTACTTC
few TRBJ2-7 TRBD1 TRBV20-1 CSAYRTGACEQYF TGCAGTGCTTACCGGACAGGAGCCTGCGAGCAGTACTTC
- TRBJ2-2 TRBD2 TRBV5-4 CASSRERGSANTGELFF TGTGCCAGCAGCCGCGAGCGCGGGAGCGCGAACACCGGGGAGCTGTTTTTT
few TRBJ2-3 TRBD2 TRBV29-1 CSVGTSGRSDTQYF TGCAGCGTGGGGACTAGCGGGAGATCCGATACGCAGTATTTT
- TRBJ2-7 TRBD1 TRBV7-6 CASSLRRQGNEQYF TGTGCCAGCAGCCTACGACGACAGGGGAACGAGCAGTACTTC
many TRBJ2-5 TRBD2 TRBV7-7 CASSPSTSDGETQYF TGTGCTAGCAGCCCATCGACTAGCGATGGAGAGACCCAGTACTTC
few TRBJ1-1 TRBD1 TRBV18 CASSPPGQGLSEAFF TGTGCCAGCTCACCACCGGGACAGGGCCTTTCTGAAGCTTTCTTT
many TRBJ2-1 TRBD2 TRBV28 CASSLWGLAGGGSSYNEQFF TGTGCCAGCAGTCTTTGGGGACTAGCGGGAGGCGGGAGCTCCTACAATGAGCAGTTCTTC
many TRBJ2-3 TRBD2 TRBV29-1 CSVGSGRRTDTQYF TGCAGCGTTGGCAGCGGGAGGAGAACAGATACGCAGTATTTT
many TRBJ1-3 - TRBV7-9 CASSLDMRGNTIYF TGTGCCAGCAGCTTGGACATGCGGGGAAACACCATATATTTT
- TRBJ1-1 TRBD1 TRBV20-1 CSAWDRGDAFF TGCAGTGCCTGGGACAGGGGAGACGCTTTCTTT